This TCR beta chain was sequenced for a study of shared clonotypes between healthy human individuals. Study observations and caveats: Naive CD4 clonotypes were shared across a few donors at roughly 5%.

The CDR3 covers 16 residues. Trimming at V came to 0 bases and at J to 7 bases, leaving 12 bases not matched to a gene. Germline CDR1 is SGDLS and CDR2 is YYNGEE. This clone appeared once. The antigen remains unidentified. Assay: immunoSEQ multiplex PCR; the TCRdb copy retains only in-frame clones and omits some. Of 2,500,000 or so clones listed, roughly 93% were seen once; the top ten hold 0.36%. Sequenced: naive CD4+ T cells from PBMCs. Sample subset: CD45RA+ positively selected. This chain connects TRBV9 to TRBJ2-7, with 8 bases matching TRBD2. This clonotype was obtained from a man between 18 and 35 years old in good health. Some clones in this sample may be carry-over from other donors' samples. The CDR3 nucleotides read TGTGCCAGCAGCGTAGCGGCTAGCGGGTCAGATCGGGAGCAGTACTTC. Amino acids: CASSVAASGSDREQYF.